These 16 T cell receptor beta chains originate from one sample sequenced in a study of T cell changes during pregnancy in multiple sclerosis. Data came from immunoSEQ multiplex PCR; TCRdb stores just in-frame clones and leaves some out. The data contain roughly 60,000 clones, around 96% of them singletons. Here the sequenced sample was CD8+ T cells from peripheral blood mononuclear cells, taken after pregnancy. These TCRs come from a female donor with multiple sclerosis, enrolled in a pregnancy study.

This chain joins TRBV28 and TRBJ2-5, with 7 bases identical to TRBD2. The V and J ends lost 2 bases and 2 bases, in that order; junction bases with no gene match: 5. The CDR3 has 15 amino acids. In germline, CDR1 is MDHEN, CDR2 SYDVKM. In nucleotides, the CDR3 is TGTGCCAGCAGTTTAGGACTAGGCGGACAAGAGACCCAGTACTTC. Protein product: CASSLGLGGQETQYF.

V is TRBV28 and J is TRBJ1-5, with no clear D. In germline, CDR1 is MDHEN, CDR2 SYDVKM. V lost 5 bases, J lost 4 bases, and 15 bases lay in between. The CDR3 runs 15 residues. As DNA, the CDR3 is TGTGCCAGCAGTCCGACCGGAGGGTCGAATCAGCCCCAGCATTTT. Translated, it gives CASSPTGGSNQPQHF.

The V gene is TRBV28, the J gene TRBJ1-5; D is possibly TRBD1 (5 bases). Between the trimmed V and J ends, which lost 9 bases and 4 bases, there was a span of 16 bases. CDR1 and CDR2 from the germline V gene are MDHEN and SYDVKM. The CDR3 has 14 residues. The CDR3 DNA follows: TGTGCCAGTCTGGGAGGGGCAGGGAATCAGCCCCAGCATTTT. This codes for CASLGGAGNQPQHF.

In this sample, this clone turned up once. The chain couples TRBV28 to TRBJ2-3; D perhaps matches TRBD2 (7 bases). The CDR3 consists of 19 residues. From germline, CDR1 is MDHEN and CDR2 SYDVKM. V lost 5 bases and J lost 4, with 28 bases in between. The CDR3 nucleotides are TGTGCCAGCAGTACAGATATAGGGGAGGGGGGGCCCCCGGCAGATACGCAGTATTTT. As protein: CASSTDIGEGGPPADTQYF.

The CDR3 loop reads CASSLASQDPEQYF. In nucleotides, the CDR3 is TGTGCCAGCAGCTTAGCTTCACAGGATCCCGAGCAGTACTTC. The rearrangement uses TRBV7-8 and TRBJ2-7, with a weak D call TRBD1 (5 bases). This CDR3 is built from 14 residues. The V end was cut by 0 bases, the J end by 6 bases, with 12 bases between. Germline V gives CDR1 SGHVS, CDR2 FQNEAQ.

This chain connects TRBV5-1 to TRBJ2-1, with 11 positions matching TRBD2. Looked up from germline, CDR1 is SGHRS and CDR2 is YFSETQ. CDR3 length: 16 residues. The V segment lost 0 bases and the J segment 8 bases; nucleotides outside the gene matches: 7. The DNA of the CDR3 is TGCGCCAGCAGCTTGGAGCTACTAGCGGGAGTGTATGAGCAGTTCTTC. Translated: CASSLELLAGVYEQFF.

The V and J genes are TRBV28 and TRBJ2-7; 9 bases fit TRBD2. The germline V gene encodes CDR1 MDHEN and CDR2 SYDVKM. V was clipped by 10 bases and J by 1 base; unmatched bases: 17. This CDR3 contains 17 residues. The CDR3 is CATLKREDDQRSYEQYF. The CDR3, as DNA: TGTGCCACGTTAAAGCGGGAGGACGACCAACGGTCCTACGAGCAGTACTTC.

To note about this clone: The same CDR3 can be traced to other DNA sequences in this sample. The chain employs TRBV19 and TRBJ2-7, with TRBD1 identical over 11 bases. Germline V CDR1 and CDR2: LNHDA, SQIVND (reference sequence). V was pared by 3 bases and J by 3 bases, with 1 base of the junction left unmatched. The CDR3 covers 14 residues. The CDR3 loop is CASSIGTGGYEQYF. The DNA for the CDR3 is TGTGCCAGTAGTATCGGGACAGGGGGCTACGAGCAGTACTTC.

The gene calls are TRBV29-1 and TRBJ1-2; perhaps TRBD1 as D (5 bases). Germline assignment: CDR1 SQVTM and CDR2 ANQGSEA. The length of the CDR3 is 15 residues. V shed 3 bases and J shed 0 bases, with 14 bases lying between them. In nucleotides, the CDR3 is TGCAGCGTTGATACAGGAGGGGTTCCTAACTATGGCTACACCTTC. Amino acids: CSVDTGGVPNYGYTF.

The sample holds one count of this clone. CDR3 sequence: CSVETSQPYGYTF. CDR3 coding DNA: TGCAGCGTCGAGACATCTCAACCTTATGGCTACACCTTC. The V call is TRBV29-1, the J call TRBJ1-2, with D unresolved. CDR1 is SQVTM and CDR2 is ANQGSEA in the germline V gene. The V and J ends lost 6 bases and 5 bases respectively, with 16 bases between them. This CDR3 has 13 amino acids.

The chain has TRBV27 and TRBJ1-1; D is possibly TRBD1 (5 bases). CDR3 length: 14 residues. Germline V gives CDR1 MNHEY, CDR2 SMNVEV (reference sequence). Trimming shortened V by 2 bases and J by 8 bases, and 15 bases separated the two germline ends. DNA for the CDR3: TGTGCCAGCAGTTTACGGGGGGAGTGGACCGAAGCTTTCTTT. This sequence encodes CASSLRGEWTEAFF.

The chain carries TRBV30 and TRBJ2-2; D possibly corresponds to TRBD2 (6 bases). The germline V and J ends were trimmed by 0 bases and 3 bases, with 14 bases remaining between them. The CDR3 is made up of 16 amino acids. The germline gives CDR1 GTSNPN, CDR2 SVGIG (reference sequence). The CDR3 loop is CAWSVAGSADTGELFF. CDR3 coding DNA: TGTGCCTGGAGTGTAGCCGGGAGCGCGGACACCGGGGAGCTGTTTTTT.

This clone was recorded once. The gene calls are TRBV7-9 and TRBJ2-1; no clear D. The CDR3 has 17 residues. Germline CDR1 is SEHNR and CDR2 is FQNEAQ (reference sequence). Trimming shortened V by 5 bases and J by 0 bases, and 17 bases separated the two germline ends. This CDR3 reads CASSHVDRRLSYNEQFF. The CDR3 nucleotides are TGTGCCAGCAGCCACGTTGACCGGAGACTCTCCTACAATGAGCAGTTCTTC.

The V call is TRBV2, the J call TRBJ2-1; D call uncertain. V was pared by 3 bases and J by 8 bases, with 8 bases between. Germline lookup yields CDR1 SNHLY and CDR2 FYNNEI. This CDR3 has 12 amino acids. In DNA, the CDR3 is TGTGCCAGCAGTGACAACTTGGATGAGCAGTTCTTC. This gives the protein CASSDNLDEQFF.

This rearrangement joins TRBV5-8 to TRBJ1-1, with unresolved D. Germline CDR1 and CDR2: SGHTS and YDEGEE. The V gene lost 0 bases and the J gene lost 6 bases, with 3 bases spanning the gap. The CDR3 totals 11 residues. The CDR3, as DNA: TGTGCCAGCAGCTTGGTCGCTGAAGCTTTCTTT. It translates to CASSLVAEAFF. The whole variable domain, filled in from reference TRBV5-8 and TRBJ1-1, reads EAGVTQSPTHLIKTRGQQATLRCSPISGHTSVYWYQQALGLGLQFLLWYDEGEERNRGNFPPRFSGRQFPNYSSELNVNALELEDSALYLCASSLVAEAFFGQGTRLTVV.

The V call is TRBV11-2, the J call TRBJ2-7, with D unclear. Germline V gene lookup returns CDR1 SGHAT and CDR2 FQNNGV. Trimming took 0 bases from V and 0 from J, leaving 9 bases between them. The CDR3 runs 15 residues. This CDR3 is CASSLDPGYSYEQYF. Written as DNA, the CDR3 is TGTGCCAGCAGCTTAGACCCAGGCTACTCCTACGAGCAGTACTTC.